Listed below are T cell receptor beta chains from one sample, sequenced in a study of cytomegalovirus exposure and HLA in healthy donors. The assay was immunoSEQ multiplex PCR, and TCRdb's table has in-frame clones only and misses some. Recorded for this sample: 160,000 or so clones. Sequencing input: PBMCs. The receptors derive from a man in his thirties or forties in good health and CMV-seronegative. The CDR3 runs from the conserved cysteine through the conserved F or W. The order of the fields is V gene, J gene, D gene, CDR3 protein, CDR3 DNA. D genes are given only for firm matches.

TRBV7-8	TRBJ2-1	TRBD2	CASSATSGSSYNEQFF	TGTGCCAGCAGCGCCACTAGCGGGAGCTCCTACAATGAGCAGTTCTTC
TRBV6-5	TRBJ2-7	TRBD1	CASTRDSSYEQYF	TGTGCCAGCACCCGGGACAGCTCCTACGAGCAGTACTTC
TRBV11-3	TRBJ2-7	-	CASSLSQGGEQYF	TGTGCCAGCAGTTTATCTCAGGGGGGCGAGCAGTACTTC
TRBV5-5	TRBJ1-2	TRBD1	CASSLRGQGAGGGYTF	TGTGCCAGCAGCTTACGTGGGCAGGGGGCGGGTGGTGGCTACACCTTC
TRBV10-3	TRBJ2-1	TRBD2	CAISDGGVAGISYNEQFF	TGTGCCATCAGTGATGGGGGAGTAGCGGGCATCTCCTACAATGAGCAGTTCTTC
TRBV10-1	TRBJ2-2	TRBD2	CASSPYPSGGGCTGELFF	TGCGCCAGCAGCCCCTACCCTAGCGGGGGGGGGTGTACCGGGGAGCTGTTTTTT
TRBV10-3	TRBJ2-3	-	CAISESGVPVTDTQYF	TGTGCCATCAGTGAGTCCGGGGTCCCTGTCACAGATACGCAGTATTTT
TRBV5-1	TRBJ2-7	-	CASSFGGRETYEQYF	TGCGCCAGCAGCTTCGGAGGGAGAGAAACCTACGAGCAGTACTTC
TRBV7-9	TRBJ2-7	-	CASSLLGGGEQYF	TGTGCCAGCAGCTTGTTAGGAGGCGGCGAGCAGTACTTC
TRBV13	TRBJ2-4	TRBD1	CASSFLTWASEGANNIQYF	TGTGCCAGCAGCTTTCTTACTTGGGCCTCCGAGGGGGCAAATAACATTCAGTACTTC
TRBV29-1	TRBJ2-5	-	CSVEGGRGTQETQYF	TGCAGCGTTGAAGGGGGTAGGGGGACCCAAGAGACCCAGTACTTC
TRBV29-1	TRBJ1-5	-	CSVGQANQPQHF	TGCAGCGTTGGCCAGGCTAATCAGCCCCAGCATTTT
TRBV5-6	TRBJ2-7	TRBD2	CASSSLKLAGGRDEQYF	TGTGCCAGCAGCTCCCTTAAACTAGCGGGAGGTCGCGACGAGCAGTACTTC
TRBV27	TRBJ2-7	-	CASSIRATYEQYF	TGTGCCAGCAGCATACGAGCCACCTACGAGCAGTACTTC
TRBV6-5	TRBJ2-1	-	CASSLFSGFNEQFF	TGTGCCAGCAGCCTTTTCTCAGGCTTCAATGAGCAGTTCTTC
TRBV28	TRBJ2-1	TRBD2	CASSSTSVPEDEQFF	TGTGCCAGCAGTTCGACTAGCGTTCCGGAGGATGAGCAGTTCTTC
TRBV2	TRBJ2-7	TRBD1	CASRSQGVYEQYF	TGTGCCAGCAGGTCCCAGGGGGTCTACGAGCAGTACTTC
TRBV30	TRBJ2-1	-	CAWSRAEGLADYNEQFF	TGTGCCTGGTCTAGAGCGGAGGGGCTAGCTGACTACAATGAGCAGTTCTTC
TRBV7-8	TRBJ1-3	-	CASSLTGRENTIYF	TGTGCCAGCAGCTTAACAGGGAGGGAAAACACCATATATTTT
TRBV4-2	TRBJ2-6	-	CASTMKVVYAGANVLTF	TGTGCCAGCACCATGAAAGTAGTCTACGCTGGGGCCAACGTCCTGACTTTC
TRBV6-6	TRBJ1-2	TRBD1	CASSPTGGDGYGYTF	TGTGCCAGCAGTCCAACAGGGGGCGATGGCTATGGCTACACCTTC